This T cell receptor (beta chain) was captured by sequencing in a study of technical replicates of blood from a handful of donors. Sequencing was performed with immunoSEQ multiplex PCR; in TCRdb, only in-frame clones are kept and a portion is missing. Altogether about 81,000 clones are present, 96% being singletons, with the ten largest covering around 0.2%. The CDR3 is 15 amino acids. The germline V gene has CDR1 MNHNS and CDR2 SASEGT. V was trimmed by 4 bases and J by 2 bases, leaving 15 bases between them. The V call is TRBV6-1, the J call TRBJ2-7, with D tentatively TRBD2 (6 bases). The sample consisted of T cells isolated from PBMCs. The sequence derives from a human donor in good health. CDR3 in DNA: TGTGCCAGCAGTGGGGGGGAGGTGAGTACCTACGAGCAGTACTTC. Its translation: CASSGGEVSTYEQYF.